The 15 T cell receptor beta chains in this list originate from one sample, sequenced in a study of cytomegalovirus exposure and HLA in healthy donors. PCR amplification relied on 60 Vbeta primers (plus 13 Jbeta primers). Here immunoSEQ multiplex PCR was the method, and the copy in TCRdb shows in-frame clones only, minus some. Counted here are roughly 120,000 clones, 82% occurring once; the ten biggest clones make up around 2.6%. The specimen sequenced was PBMCs. Receptors were obtained from a woman younger than 35 in good health and CMV-seronegative.

This chain connects TRBV7-6 to TRBJ2-7, with D hard to call. Germline CDR1 and CDR2: SGHVS and FNYEAQ. The CDR3 runs 13 residues. Trimming left V 2 bases short and J 2 bases short, with 7 bases between. The DNA of the CDR3 is TGTGCCAGCAGCTTATCCCAAACCTACGAGCAGTACTTC. Translation gives CASSLSQTYEQYF.

The chain recombines TRBV28 with TRBJ1-2, with 9 positions matching TRBD1. The CDR3 is made up of 18 amino acids. Germline V gene sequence: CDR1 MDHEN, CDR2 SYDVKM. J was trimmed by 4 bases and V by 4 bases; bases with no gene match: 16. The CDR3 bases are TGTGCCAGCAGTTCAAAACAGGGGGCGCGGGGCTTTCGCTATGGCTACACCTTC. Its protein product is CASSSKQGARGFRYGYTF.

The chain couples TRBV19 to TRBJ1-2, with 7 positions matching TRBD1. Germline CDR1 and CDR2: LNHDA and SQIVND (reference sequence). Trimming at V came to 3 bases and at J to 8 bases, leaving 12 bases not matched to a gene. CDR3 length: 15 residues. The CDR3 nucleotides are TGTGCCAGTAGTATGCACGAAGACAGGGCACACGGCTACACCTTC. It specifies CASSMHEDRAHGYTF.

The chain has TRBV28 and TRBJ2-7; TRBD2 might be the D (7 bases). The CDR3 length is 14 residues. V shed 2 bases and J shed 3 bases, with 11 bases lying between them. Germline CDR1 is MDHEN and CDR2 is SYDVKM. CDR3 sequence reads: CASSLRGGGYEQYV. The CDR3, as DNA: TGTGCCAGCAGTTTAAGGGGGGGCGGCTACGAGCAGTACGTC.

This chain links TRBV28 with TRBJ1-2, with TRBD1 matching 10 bases. The CDR3 spans 18 residues. Germline V gene lookup returns CDR1 MDHEN and CDR2 SYDVKM. Trimming cost V 5 bases and J 8 bases; bases outside gene matches: 20. This CDR3 reads CASSPFNRGQGGSRGYTF. Written as DNA, the CDR3 is TGTGCCAGCAGTCCCTTCAACCGTGGACAGGGGGGATCGCGAGGCTACACCTTC.

The chain links TRBV28 to TRBJ2-1; 8 nucleotides line up with TRBD1. This CDR3 is built from 15 residues. From germline, CDR1 is MDHEN and CDR2 SYDVKM. V dropped 6 bases and J dropped 7; count of bases not matched to a gene: 11. CDR3 amino acids: CASSQGQGRVNEQFF. The CDR3 DNA follows: TGTGCCAGCAGCCAAGGACAGGGAAGGGTGAATGAGCAGTTCTTC.

The chain combines TRBV28 with TRBJ2-1; 7 bases fit TRBD2. This CDR3 spans 15 amino acids. Germline V CDR1 and CDR2: MDHEN, SYDVKM. V shed 5 bases, J shed 3 bases, and the junction held 7 bases outside the gene matches. The CDR3 loop reads CASSGGGTFYNEQFF. CDR3 bases: TGTGCCAGCAGTGGGGGGGGGACTTTCTACAATGAGCAGTTCTTC.

This clone turned up a few times. This sequence joins TRBV7-8 and TRBJ2-7; D remains ambiguous. V shed 5 bases and J shed 0 bases, with 8 bases lying between them. Germline V lookup: CDR1 SGHVS, CDR2 FQNEAQ. The CDR3 extends over 13 amino acids. CDR3 DNA sequence: TGTGCCAGCAGCCGGGTTAGCTCCTACGAGCAGTACTTC. Protein: CASSRVSSYEQYF.

The rearrangement joins TRBV7-9 to TRBJ2-5; TRBD1 matches 9 bases. Germline V gives CDR1 SEHNR, CDR2 FQNEAQ (reference sequence). J gave up 0 bases and V 5 bases, and 10 bases lay outside the gene matches. The CDR3 loop spans 17 amino acids. The CDR3 here is CASSQRGQGKDQETQYF. The DNA for the CDR3 is TGTGCCAGCAGCCAGAGAGGACAGGGGAAGGACCAAGAGACCCAGTACTTC. Together with reference TRBV7-9 and TRBJ2-5, the CDR3 gives the full variable domain: DTGVSQNPRHKITKRGQNVTFRCDPISEHNRLYWYRQTLGQGPEFLTYFQNEAQLEKSRLLSDRFSAERPKGSFSTLEIQRTEQGDSAMYLCASSQRGQGKDQETQYFGPGTRLLVL.

Of note for this clone: Other DNA sequences of this sample code for an identical CDR3. This chain links TRBV27 with TRBJ2-1, with D uncertain. The germline V gene has CDR1 MNHEY and CDR2 SMNVEV (reference sequence). The CDR3 sequence is 14 residues long. The ends were cut back, 3 bases at V and 2 bases at J, with 8 bases in the middle. CDR3 residues: CASSFRLPYNEQFF. In nucleotides, the CDR3 is TGTGCCAGCAGTTTCCGACTCCCCTACAATGAGCAGTTCTTC.

This clone has more than one count but fewer than ten. CDR3: CAWSSPSTGGGYTF. Here the CDR3 DNA reads TGTGCCTGGAGTAGCCCATCGACAGGGGGTGGCTACACCTTC. The V and J genes are TRBV30 and TRBJ1-2, with 9 bases lining up with TRBD1. Trimming removed 2 bases from V and 7 bases from J; junction bases left unmatched: 8. The length of the CDR3 is 14 residues. Germline CDR1 is GTSNPN and CDR2 is SVGIG (reference sequence).

The chain uses TRBV5-1 and TRBJ2-3; no firm D call. The CDR3 is made up of 14 amino acids. In germline, CDR1 is SGHRS, CDR2 YFSETQ. The germline V and J ends were trimmed by 0 bases and 2 bases, with 7 bases remaining between them. CDR3 nucleotides: TGCGCCAGCAGCTTGGACAGCCCCACAGATACGCAGTATTTT. Translating gives CASSLDSPTDTQYF.

The V gene is TRBV5-4, the J gene TRBJ2-1, with D possibly matching TRBD1 (6 bases). In germline, CDR1 is SGHNT, CDR2 YYREEE (reference sequence). The CDR3 loop spans 12 amino acids. The V end was cut by 0 bases, the J end by 11 bases, with 9 bases between. CDR3 amino acids: CASSLEGTQQFF. The CDR3 region has the DNA TGTGCCAGCAGCTTGGAGGGGACACAGCAGTTCTTC.

Turning to this clone: In the same sample, other DNA sequences code for this CDR3. The chain carries TRBV18 and TRBJ2-7; 8 bases line up with TRBD2. Per the germline V gene, CDR1 is KGHSH and CDR2 is LQKENI. V dropped 6 bases and J dropped 3; count of bases not matched to a gene: 7. There are 14 residues in the CDR3. CDR3 nucleotides: TGTGCCAGCTCCCCAACAAGCGGGAGCTACGAGCAGTACTTC. This gives the protein CASSPTSGSYEQYF.

The gene calls are TRBV7-2 and TRBJ2-5; TRBD2 might be the D (5 bases). Germline CDR1 SGHTA, CDR2 FQGNSA. V was clipped by 1 base and J by 5 bases, with 8 bases between them. This CDR3 is 13 amino acids long. CDR3 loop: CASSLVPGETQYF. The CDR3 bases are TGTGCCAGCAGCTTAGTACCGGGGGAGACCCAGTACTTC. The full variable domain, rest sourced from reference TRBV7-2 and TRBJ2-5, is GAGVSQSPSNKVTEKGKDVELRCDPISGHTALYWYRQSLGQGLEFLIYFQGNSAPDKSGLPSDRFSAERTGGSVSTLTIQRTQQEDSAVYLCASSLVPGETQYFGPGTRLLVL.